Shown below are 5 T cell receptor beta chains from a single sample sequenced in a study of blood T cell repertoires in COVID-19. Some clones are missing from TCRdb's copy, which holds only in-frame ones; the method was immunoSEQ multiplex PCR. The sample holds some 93,000 clones, about 85% seen once. The specimen sequenced was peripheral blood. The receptor set was obtained from a man aged 55 to 70 with acute or convalescent COVID-19.

J is TRBJ2-3 and V is TRBV15; TRBD1 aligns across 12 bases. This CDR3 spans 18 amino acids. V was clipped by 0 bases and J by 3 bases; unmatched bases: 7. Germline CDR1 and CDR2: LNHNV and YYDKDF (reference sequence). CDR3 sequence (DNA): TGTGCCACCAGCAGAGATAAGGGACAGGGGGCGCGGACAGATACGCAGTATTTT. It is translated as CATSRDKGQGARTDTQYF.

The sample holds one count of this clone. The genes are TRBV19 and TRBJ2-3; TRBD1 agrees at 7 bases. Germline-derived CDR1 and CDR2 are LNHDA and SQIVND (reference sequence). V lost 5 bases to trimming and J lost 2 bases; unmatched junction nucleotides: 4. This CDR3 has 14 residues. In nucleotides, the CDR3 is TGTGCCAGTAGTCGACAGGGAGACACAGATACGCAGTATTTT. This gives the protein CASSRQGDTDTQYF.

This clone has more than one count but fewer than ten. The V gene is TRBV19, the J gene TRBJ1-2; a weak D match, TRBD1 (6 bases). Between the trimmed V and J ends, which lost 4 bases and 2 bases, there was a span of 8 bases. CDR1 and CDR2 (germline): LNHDA, SQIVND (reference sequence). The CDR3 extends over 13 amino acids. This CDR3 reads CASSRQGNYGYTF. CDR3 DNA: TGTGCCAGTAGTAGGCAGGGGAACTATGGCTACACCTTC. Looking up the rest from reference TRBV19 and TRBJ1-2 gives the full variable domain: DGGITQSPKYLFRKEGQNVTLSCEQNLNHDAMYWYRQDPGQGLRLIYYSQIVNDFQKGDIAEGYSVSREKKESFPLTVTSAQKNPTAFYLCASSRQGNYGYTFGSGTRLTVV.

The rearrangement uses TRBV7-8 and TRBJ2-3, with a weak D call TRBD2 (6 bases). Trimming removed 5 bases from V and 2 bases from J, with 8 bases in between. CDR3 length equals 13 residues. Germline values: CDR1 SGHVS, CDR2 FQNEAQ. The CDR3 DNA is TGTGCCAGCAGCCGGGACTTCACAGATACGCAGTATTTT. Residues: CASSRDFTDTQYF.

The chain recombines TRBV2 with TRBJ2-3; the match to TRBD2 covers 9 bases. The trim removed 7 bases at V and 0 bases at J, leaving 8 bases unmatched. The CDR3 has 16 residues. CDR1 is SNHLY and CDR2 is FYNNEI in the germline V gene. In DNA form, the CDR3 reads TGTGCCAGCATGGGTAGGACTAGCGAGAGCACAGATACGCAGTATTTT. It yields the protein CASMGRTSESTDTQYF.